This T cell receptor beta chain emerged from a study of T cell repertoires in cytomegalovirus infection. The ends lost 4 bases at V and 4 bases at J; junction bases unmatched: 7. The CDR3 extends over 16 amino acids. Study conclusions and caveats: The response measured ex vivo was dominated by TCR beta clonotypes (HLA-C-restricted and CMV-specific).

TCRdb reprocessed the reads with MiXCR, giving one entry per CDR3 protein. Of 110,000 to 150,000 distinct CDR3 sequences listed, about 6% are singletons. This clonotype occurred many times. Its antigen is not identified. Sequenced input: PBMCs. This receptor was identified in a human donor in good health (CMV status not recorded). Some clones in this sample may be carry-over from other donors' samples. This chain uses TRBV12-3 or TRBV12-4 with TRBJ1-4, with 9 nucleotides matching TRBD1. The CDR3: CASSSGQGIGNEKLFF. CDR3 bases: TGTGCCAGCAGTTCCGGACAGGGGATCGGTAATGAAAAACTGTTTTTT.